Sequencing of this T cell receptor beta chain was carried out in a study of monozygotic twins with inflammatory bowel disease. General observations from the study: No distinction between different T cell subtypes was possible. IBD patients shared fewer clonotypes with others than healthy twins, especially with disease activity.

TCRdb reprocessed the 5' RACE reads, with one entry per CDR3 protein and no DNA. This table holds under 150,000 distinct CDR3 sequences. In the case of this clonotype: The target antigen is unknown.

For every donor, one blood sample of approximately 2.6 ml was drawn. Specimen: blood. This sequence originates from a human donor with ulcerative colitis or Crohn's disease, or a healthy co-twin of an affected twin (not recorded which).

The CDR3 loop reads CASSLAHSNTGELFF. The chain carries TRBV7-2 and TRBJ2-2. The CDR3 consists of 15 residues. Germline V gene data show CDR1 as SGHTA and CDR2 as FQGNSA.